This T cell receptor (beta chain) was retrieved from a study of T-cell memory formation after mild COVID-19. A note on this clonotype: The antigen remains undetermined.

General study findings and limits: Among clones peaking at day 37 in the second wave, SARS-CoV-2 specificity remained unconfirmed. Prior to infection, memory already included some responding clones, suggesting cross-reactive memory joined.

TCRdb re-analysed the 5' RACE reads in MiXCR, keeping a single row per CDR3 protein. The data contain roughly 350,000 distinct CDR3 sequences, approximately 27% of them singletons. Sequencing was done on a sample of PBMCs or a T cell subset sorted from them (not recorded which). This sequence was found in an adult woman who had mild COVID-19 (a few samples of this study predate the infection). Cell type and time point are not known.

The CDR3 reads CASSHPGGNEQFF. For the CDR3, the DNA is TGCGCCAGCAGCCACCCAGGGGGTAATGAGCAGTTCTTC. The rearrangement links TRBV4-1 to TRBJ2-1; 7 nucleotides match TRBD1. Trimming cost V 3 bases and J 7 bases; bases outside gene matches: 3. CDR3 length: 13 residues. Germline V gives CDR1 MGHRA, CDR2 YSYEKL.